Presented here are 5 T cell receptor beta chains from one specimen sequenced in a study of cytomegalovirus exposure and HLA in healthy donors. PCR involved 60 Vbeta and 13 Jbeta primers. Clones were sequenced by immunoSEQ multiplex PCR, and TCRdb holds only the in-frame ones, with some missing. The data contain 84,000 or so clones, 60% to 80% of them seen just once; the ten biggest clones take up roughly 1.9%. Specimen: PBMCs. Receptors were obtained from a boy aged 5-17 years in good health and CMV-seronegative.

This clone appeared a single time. As DNA, the CDR3 is TGTGCCAGCCAGTACGGAGCCCTAAATTCACCCCTCCACTTT. Its protein product is CASQYGALNSPLHF. The chain is built from TRBV25-1 and TRBJ1-6; D ambiguous. The CDR3 consists of 14 residues. Germline CDR1 and CDR2: MGHDK and SYGVNS. V lost 8 bases, J lost 7 bases, and 15 bases lay in between.

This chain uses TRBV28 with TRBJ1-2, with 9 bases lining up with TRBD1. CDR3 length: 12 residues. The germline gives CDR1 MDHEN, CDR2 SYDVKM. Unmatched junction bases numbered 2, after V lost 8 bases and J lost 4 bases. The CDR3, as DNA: TGTGCCAGCTCGACAGGGGGCTATGGCTACACCTTC. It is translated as CASSTGGYGYTF.

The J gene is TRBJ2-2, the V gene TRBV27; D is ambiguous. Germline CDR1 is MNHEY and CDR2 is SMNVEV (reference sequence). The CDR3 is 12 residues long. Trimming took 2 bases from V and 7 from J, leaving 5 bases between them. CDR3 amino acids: CASSLGLGELFF. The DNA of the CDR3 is TGTGCCAGCAGTTTAGGCCTCGGGGAGCTGTTTTTT.

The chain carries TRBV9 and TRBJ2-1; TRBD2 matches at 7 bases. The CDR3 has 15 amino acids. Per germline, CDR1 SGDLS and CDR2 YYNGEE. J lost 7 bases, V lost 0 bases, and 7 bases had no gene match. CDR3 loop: CASSVGFGRWNEQFF. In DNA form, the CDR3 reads TGTGCCAGCAGCGTAGGGTTCGGGAGGTGGAATGAGCAGTTCTTC.

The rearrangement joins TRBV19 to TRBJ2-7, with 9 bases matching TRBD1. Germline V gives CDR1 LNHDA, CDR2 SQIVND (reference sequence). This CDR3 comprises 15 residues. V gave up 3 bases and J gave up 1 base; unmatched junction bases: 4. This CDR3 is CASSIGTGSSYEQYF. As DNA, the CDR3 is TGTGCCAGTAGTATCGGGACAGGGTCATCCTACGAGCAGTACTTC.